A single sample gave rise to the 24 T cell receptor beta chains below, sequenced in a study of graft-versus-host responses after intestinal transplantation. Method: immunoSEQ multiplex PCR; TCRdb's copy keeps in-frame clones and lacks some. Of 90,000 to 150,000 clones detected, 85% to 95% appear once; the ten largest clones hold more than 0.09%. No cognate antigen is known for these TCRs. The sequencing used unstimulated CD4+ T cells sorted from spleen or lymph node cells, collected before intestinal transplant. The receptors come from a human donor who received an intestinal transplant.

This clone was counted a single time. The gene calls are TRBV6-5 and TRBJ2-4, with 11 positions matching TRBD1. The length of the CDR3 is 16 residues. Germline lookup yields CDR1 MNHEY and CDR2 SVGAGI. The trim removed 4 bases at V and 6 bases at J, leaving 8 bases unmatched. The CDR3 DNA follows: TGTGCCAGCAGTTCAGGACAGGGGGCCGTGGTAAACATTCAGTACTTC. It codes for CASSSGQGAVVNIQYF.

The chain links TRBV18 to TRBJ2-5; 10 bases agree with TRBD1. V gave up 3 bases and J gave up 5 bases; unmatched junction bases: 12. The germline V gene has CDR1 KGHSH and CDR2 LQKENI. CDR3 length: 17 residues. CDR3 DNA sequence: TGTGCCAGCTCACCCCCCATAAGACAGGGGGCTGGGGAGACCCAGTACTTC. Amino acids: CASSPPIRQGAGETQYF.

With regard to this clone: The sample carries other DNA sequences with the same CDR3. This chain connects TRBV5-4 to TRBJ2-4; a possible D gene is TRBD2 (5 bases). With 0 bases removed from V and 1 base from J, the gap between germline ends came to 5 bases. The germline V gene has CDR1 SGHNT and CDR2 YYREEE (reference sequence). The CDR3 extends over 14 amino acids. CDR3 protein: CASSLAGAKNIQYF. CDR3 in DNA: TGTGCCAGCAGCTTGGCGGGGGCCAAAAACATTCAGTACTTC.

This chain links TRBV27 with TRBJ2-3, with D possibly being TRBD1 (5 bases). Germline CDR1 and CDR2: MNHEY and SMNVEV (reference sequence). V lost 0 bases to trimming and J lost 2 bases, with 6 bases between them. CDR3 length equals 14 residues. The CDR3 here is CASSLSTVTDTQYF. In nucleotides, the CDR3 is TGTGCCAGCAGTTTATCGACAGTCACAGATACGCAGTATTTT.

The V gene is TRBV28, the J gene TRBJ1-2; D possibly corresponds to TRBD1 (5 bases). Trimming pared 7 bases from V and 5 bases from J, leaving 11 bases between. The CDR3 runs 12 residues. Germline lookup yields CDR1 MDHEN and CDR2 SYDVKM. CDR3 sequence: CASKGARYGYTF. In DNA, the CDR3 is TGTGCCAGCAAAGGGGCCCGTTATGGCTACACCTTC.

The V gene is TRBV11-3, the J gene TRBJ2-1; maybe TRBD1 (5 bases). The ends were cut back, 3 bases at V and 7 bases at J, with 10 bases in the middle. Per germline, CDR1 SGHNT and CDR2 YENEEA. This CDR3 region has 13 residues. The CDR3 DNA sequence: TGTGCCAGCAGCTTTGGGGCAGAAAATGAGCAGTTCTTC. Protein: CASSFGAENEQFF.

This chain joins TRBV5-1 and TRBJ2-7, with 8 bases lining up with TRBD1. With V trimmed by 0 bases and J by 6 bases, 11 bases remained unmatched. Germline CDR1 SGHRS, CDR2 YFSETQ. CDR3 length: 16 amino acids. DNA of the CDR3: TGCGCCAGCAGCTTGGCCAGGGGGCAGGGTCCGGGCGAGCAGTACTTC. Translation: CASSLARGQGPGEQYF.

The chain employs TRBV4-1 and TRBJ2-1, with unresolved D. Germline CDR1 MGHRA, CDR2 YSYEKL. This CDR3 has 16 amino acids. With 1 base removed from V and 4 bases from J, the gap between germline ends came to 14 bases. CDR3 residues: CASSQATGGFYNEQFF. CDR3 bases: TGCGCCAGCAGCCAAGCAACTGGCGGCTTTTACAATGAGCAGTTCTTC.

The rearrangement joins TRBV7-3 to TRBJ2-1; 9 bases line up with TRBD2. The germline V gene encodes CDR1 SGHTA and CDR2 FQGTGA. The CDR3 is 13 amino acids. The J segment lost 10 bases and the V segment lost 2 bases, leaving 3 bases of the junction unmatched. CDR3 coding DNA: TGTGCCAGCAGCTTAGCTAGCGGGAAAGAGCAGTTCTTC. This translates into CASSLASGKEQFF.

CDR3 sequence (DNA): TGCGCCAGCCGTCCCGGGGTAGATACGCAGTATTTT. Its protein product is CASRPGVDTQYF. The rearrangement uses TRBV10-2 and TRBJ2-3, with D possibly matching TRBD2 (5 bases). The V and J ends lost 8 bases and 5 bases respectively, with 11 bases between them. The CDR3 loop spans 12 amino acids. Germline CDR1 WSHSY, CDR2 SAAADI.

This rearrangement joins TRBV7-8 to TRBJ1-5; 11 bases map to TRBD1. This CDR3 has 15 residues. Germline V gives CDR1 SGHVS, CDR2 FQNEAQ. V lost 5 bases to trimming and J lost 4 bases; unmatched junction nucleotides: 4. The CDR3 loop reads CASSSRDRGNQPQHF. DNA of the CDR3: TGTGCCAGCAGCAGCCGGGACAGGGGGAATCAGCCCCAGCATTTT. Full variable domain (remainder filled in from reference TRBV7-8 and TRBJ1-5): GAGVSQSPRYKVAKRGQDVALRCDPISGHVSLFWYQQALGQGPEFLTYFQNEAQLDKSGLPSDRFFAERPEGSVSTLKIQRTQQEDSAVYLCASSSRDRGNQPQHFGDGTRLSIL.

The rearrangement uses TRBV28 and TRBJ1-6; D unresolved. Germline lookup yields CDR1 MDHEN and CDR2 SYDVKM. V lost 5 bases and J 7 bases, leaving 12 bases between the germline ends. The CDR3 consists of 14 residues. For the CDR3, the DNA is TGTGCCAGCAGTACTTCCCTTCGAAATTCACCCCTCCACTTT. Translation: CASSTSLRNSPLHF. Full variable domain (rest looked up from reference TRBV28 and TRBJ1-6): DVKVTQSSRYLVKRTGEKVFLECVQDMDHENMFWYRQDPGLGLRLIYFSYDVKMKEKGDIPEGYSVSREKKERFSLILESASTNQTSMYLCASSTSLRNSPLHFGNGTRLTVT.

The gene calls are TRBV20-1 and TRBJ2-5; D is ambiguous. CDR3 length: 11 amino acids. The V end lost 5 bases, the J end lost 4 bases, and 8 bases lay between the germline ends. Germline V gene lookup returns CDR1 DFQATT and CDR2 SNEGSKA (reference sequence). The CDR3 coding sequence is TGCAGTGCTTGCGACCCAGAGACCCAGTACTTC. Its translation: CSACDPETQYF.

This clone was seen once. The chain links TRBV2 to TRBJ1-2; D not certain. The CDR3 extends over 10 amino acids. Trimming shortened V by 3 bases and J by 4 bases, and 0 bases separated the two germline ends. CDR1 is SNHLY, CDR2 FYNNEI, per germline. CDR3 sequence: CASSDYGYTF. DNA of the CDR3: TGTGCCAGCAGTGACTATGGCTACACCTTC.

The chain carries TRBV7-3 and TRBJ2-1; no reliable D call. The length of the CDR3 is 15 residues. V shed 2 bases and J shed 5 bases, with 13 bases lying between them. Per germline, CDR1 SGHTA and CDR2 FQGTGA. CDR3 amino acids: CASSLGLGLDNEQFF. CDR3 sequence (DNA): TGTGCCAGCAGCTTAGGTCTAGGGCTTGACAATGAGCAGTTCTTC.

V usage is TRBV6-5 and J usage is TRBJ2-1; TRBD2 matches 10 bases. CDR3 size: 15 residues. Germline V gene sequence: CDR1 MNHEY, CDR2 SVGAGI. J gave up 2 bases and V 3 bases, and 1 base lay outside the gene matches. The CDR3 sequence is CASSYGLAAYNEQFF. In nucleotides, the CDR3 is TGTGCCAGCAGTTATGGACTAGCGGCCTACAATGAGCAGTTCTTC.

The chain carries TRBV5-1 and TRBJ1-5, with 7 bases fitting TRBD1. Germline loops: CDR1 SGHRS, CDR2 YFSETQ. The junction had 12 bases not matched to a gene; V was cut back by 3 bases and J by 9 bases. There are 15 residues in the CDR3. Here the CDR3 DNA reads TGCGCCAGCAGCTGGTCTCCCGACAGGGAGAGGCCCCAGCATTTT. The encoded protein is CASSWSPDRERPQHF.

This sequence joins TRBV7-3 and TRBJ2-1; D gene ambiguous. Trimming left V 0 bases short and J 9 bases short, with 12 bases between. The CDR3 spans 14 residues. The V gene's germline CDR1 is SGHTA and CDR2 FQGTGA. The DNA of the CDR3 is TGTGCCAGCAGCTTAACACCCAGCATCAGTGAGCAGTTCTTC. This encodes CASSLTPSISEQFF.

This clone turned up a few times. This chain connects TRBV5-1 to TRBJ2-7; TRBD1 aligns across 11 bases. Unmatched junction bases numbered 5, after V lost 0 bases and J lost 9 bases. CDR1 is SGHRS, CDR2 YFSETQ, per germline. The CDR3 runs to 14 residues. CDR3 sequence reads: CASSLGTGGDRQYF. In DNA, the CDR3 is TGCGCCAGCAGCTTGGGGACAGGGGGCGACCGGCAGTACTTC.

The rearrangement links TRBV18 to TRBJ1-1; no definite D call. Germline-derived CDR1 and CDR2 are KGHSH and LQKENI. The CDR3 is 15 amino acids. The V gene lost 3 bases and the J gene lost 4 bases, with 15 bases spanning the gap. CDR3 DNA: TGTGCCAGCTCACCTCAGGTACAAATGCTCACTGAAGCTTTCTTT. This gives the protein CASSPQVQMLTEAFF.

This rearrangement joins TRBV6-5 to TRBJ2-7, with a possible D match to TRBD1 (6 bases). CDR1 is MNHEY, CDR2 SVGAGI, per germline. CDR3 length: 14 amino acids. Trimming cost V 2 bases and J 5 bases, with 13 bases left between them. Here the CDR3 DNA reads TGTGCCAGCAGTTACCGGACAGATTACAACGAGCAGTACTTC. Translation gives CASSYRTDYNEQYF.

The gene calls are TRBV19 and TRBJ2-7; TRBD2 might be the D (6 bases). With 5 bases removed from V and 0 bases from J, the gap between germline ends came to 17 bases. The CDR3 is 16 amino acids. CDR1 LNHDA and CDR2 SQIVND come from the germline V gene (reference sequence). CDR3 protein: CASSPGLLSFSYEQYF. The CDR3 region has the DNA TGTGCCAGTAGTCCGGGACTTTTAAGCTTCTCCTACGAGCAGTACTTC. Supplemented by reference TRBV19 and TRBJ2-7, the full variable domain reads DGGITQSPKYLFRKEGQNVTLSCEQNLNHDAMYWYRQDPGQGLRLIYYSQIVNDFQKGDIAEGYSVSREKKESFPLTVTSAQKNPTAFYLCASSPGLLSFSYEQYFGPGTRLTVT.

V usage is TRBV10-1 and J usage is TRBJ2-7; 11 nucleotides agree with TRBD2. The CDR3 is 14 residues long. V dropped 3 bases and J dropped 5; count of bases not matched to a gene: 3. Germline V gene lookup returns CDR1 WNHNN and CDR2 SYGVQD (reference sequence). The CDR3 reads CASSDEGLADEQYF. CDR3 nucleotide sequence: TGCGCCAGCAGTGATGAGGGACTAGCGGACGAGCAGTACTTC.

The CDR3 loop is CASSYSMGGSYEQYF. CDR3 bases: TGTGCCAGCAGTTACTCGATGGGGGGGTCCTACGAGCAGTACTTC. J is TRBJ2-7 and V is TRBV6-6; the match to TRBD2 covers 7 bases. CDR1 is MNHNY, CDR2 SVGAGI, per germline (reference sequence). V trimming: 0 bases; J trimming: 1 base; junction bases outside the gene matches: 3. CDR3 size: 15 residues.